Presented here are 8 T cell receptor beta chains from one specimen sequenced in a study of T cell responses to AZD1222 COVID-19 vaccine. Assay: immunoSEQ multiplex PCR; the TCRdb copy retains only in-frame clones and omits some. The sample consists of roughly 150,000 clones, 80% to 95% of them appearing once. This specimen consisted of peripheral blood, obtained on day 0 of AZD1222 vaccination. These receptors were obtained from an adult in good health.

This chain links TRBV5-1 with TRBJ2-2; TRBD1 might be the D (6 bases). V lost 0 bases to trimming and J lost 1 base, with 7 bases between them. The germline gives CDR1 SGHRS, CDR2 YFSETQ. The CDR3 contains 15 residues. Here the CDR3 DNA reads TGCGCCAGCAGCTTGGGGACAGTGAACACCGGGGAGCTGTTTTTT. This gives the protein CASSLGTVNTGELFF. Supplemented by reference TRBV5-1 and TRBJ2-2, the full variable domain reads KAGVTQTPRYLIKTRGQQVTLSCSPISGHRSVSWYQQTPGQGLQFLFEYFSETQRNKGNFPGRFSGRQFSNSRSEMNVSTLELGDSALYLCASSLGTVNTGELFFGEGSRLTVL.

The chain employs TRBV4-1 and TRBJ2-5; 12 bases fit TRBD2. This CDR3 spans 20 amino acids. Germline V lookup: CDR1 MGHRA, CDR2 YSYEKL. V dropped 0 bases and J dropped 1; count of bases not matched to a gene: 12. The CDR3: CASSQEPSGRASVLQETQYF. CDR3 in DNA: TGCGCCAGCAGCCAAGAGCCTAGCGGGAGGGCCAGCGTCCTCCAAGAGACCCAGTACTTC.

This chain connects TRBV5-1 to TRBJ2-5, with 12 bases lining up with TRBD2. Germline V gene lookup returns CDR1 SGHRS and CDR2 YFSETQ. The junction had 10 bases not matched to a gene; V was cut back by 0 bases and J by 4 bases. The CDR3 has 18 residues. The CDR3 here is CASSLDPSGRVRGETQYF. DNA of the CDR3: TGCGCCAGCAGCTTGGATCCTAGCGGGAGGGTTAGGGGAGAGACCCAGTACTTC.

The chain joins TRBV29-1 to TRBJ2-5, with D uncertain. Germline assignment: CDR1 SQVTM and CDR2 ANQGSEA. This CDR3 region has 13 residues. The V and J ends lost 3 bases and 4 bases respectively, with 12 bases between them. CDR3 region: CSVDFPSLETQYF. DNA for the CDR3: TGCAGCGTTGATTTCCCTTCCCTAGAGACCCAGTACTTC. The full variable domain, with the rest looked up from reference TRBV29-1 and TRBJ2-5, is SAVISQKPSRDICQRGTSLTIQCQVDSQVTMMFWYRQQPGQSLTLIATANQGSEATYESGFVIDKFPISRPNLTFSTLTVSNMSPEDSSIYLCSVDFPSLETQYFGPGTRLLVL.

The rearrangement uses TRBV6-5 and TRBJ1-1; weak D call: TRBD1 (6 bases). The CDR3 is 12 amino acids. Germline V gives CDR1 MNHEY, CDR2 SVGAGI. V was cut by 4 bases and J by 8 bases, with 11 bases left in between. CDR3 protein: CASSSLTGEAFF. CDR3 bases: TGTGCCAGCAGTTCTCTTACAGGGGAAGCTTTCTTT.

The chain recombines TRBV18 with TRBJ2-1; D possibly matches TRBD1 or TRBD2 (6 bases each). The V end was cut by 3 bases, the J end by 9 bases, with 18 bases between. The CDR3 covers 15 residues. Germline V gene lookup returns CDR1 KGHSH and CDR2 LQKENI. The chain's CDR3 is CASSPLGGGFGEQFF. The CDR3 DNA is TGTGCCAGCTCACCTCTGGGGGGCGGATTTGGTGAGCAGTTCTTC.

The chain couples TRBV11-2 to TRBJ1-1; D uncertain. Germline loops: CDR1 SGHAT, CDR2 FQNNGV. The CDR3 length is 9 residues. Trimming pared 3 bases from V and 11 bases from J, leaving 4 bases between. The CDR3, as DNA: TGTGCCAGCAGCTTTGACGCTTTCTTT. Translation gives CASSFDAFF.

V gene TRBV2 combines with J gene TRBJ1-1, with unresolved D. The CDR3 has 11 residues. Trimming cost V 8 bases and J 10 bases, with 14 bases left between them. Germline CDR1 and CDR2: SNHLY and FYNNEI. CDR3 bases: TGTGCCAGCGCCGTGAAAATCGGAGCTTTCTTT. Amino acid sequence: CASAVKIGAFF.